Listed below are T cell receptor beta chains from one sample, sequenced in a study of blood T cell repertoires in COVID-19. Sequencing was performed with immunoSEQ multiplex PCR; in TCRdb, only in-frame clones are kept and a portion is missing. The sample contains about 310,000 clones, roughly 84% of which appear only once. The specimen sequenced was peripheral blood. These receptors were taken from a man over 45 with active or convalescent COVID-19. The CDR3 runs from the conserved cysteine through the conserved F or W.

TRBV7-2	TRBJ2-5	CASSLFSTGAGQETQYF
TRBV19	TRBJ2-7	CASSIRDRGYHEQYF
TRBV24-1	TRBJ2-7	CATSDATSGSYEQYF
TRBV6-2/TRBV6-3	TRBJ1-1	CASSSTGGNTEAFF
TRBV19	TRBJ1-5	CASSGSGGHQPQHF
TRBV10-3	TRBJ2-1	CAISESASYNEQFF
TRBV6-1	TRBJ2-1	CASSEWDWLISYNEQFF
TRBV2	TRBJ1-6	CASSDQQDNSPLHF
TRBV19	TRBJ1-1	CASSTQVNTEAFF
TRBV7-8	TRBJ2-1	CASSFRDRYNEQFF
TRBV6-6	TRBJ2-2	CASSYPGAPNTGELFF
TRBV28	TRBJ1-1	CASSLGSGTEAFF
TRBV3-1/TRBV3-2	TRBJ1-2	CASSQSSVRANYGYTF
TRBV19	TRBJ2-7	CASSREGGGEQYF
TRBV7-2	TRBJ2-1	CASSPRAGNNEQFF
TRBV6-2/TRBV6-3	TRBJ2-5	CASSPRRKQETQYF
TRBV5-1	TRBJ2-7	CASSLVAPYEQYF
TRBV2	TRBJ2-3	CASRGQGRQVTTDTQYF
TRBV7-3	TRBJ2-1	CASSPLGLGSNEQFF
TRBV5-5	TRBJ2-7	CASSLGGTGSSYEQYF
TRBV6-6	TRBJ2-7	CASRHSLAGDSVEQYF
TRBV29-1	TRBJ1-1	CSVEPTRTGQKAFF
TRBV7-9	TRBJ1-2	CASSLVRQGEKDGYTF
TRBV7-9	TRBJ2-1	CASSLGSGGYNEQFF
TRBV6-5	TRBJ2-1	CASSSQAGAGGNEQFF
TRBV2	TRBJ1-1	CASSERRVNTEAFF
TRBV3-1/TRBV3-2	TRBJ1-2	CASSQAQGARYGYTF
TRBV12-3/TRBV12-4	TRBJ2-5	CASRGTVIETQYF
TRBV27	TRBJ1-5	CASRKQGRDSNQPQHF
TRBV5-4	TRBJ1-4	CASSLGEGATNEKLFF
TRBV9	TRBJ2-2	CASSAGTGISGELFF
TRBV24-1	TRBJ2-5	CATSDWRQGAQETQYF
TRBV7-8	TRBJ1-2	CASSPDSYGYTF